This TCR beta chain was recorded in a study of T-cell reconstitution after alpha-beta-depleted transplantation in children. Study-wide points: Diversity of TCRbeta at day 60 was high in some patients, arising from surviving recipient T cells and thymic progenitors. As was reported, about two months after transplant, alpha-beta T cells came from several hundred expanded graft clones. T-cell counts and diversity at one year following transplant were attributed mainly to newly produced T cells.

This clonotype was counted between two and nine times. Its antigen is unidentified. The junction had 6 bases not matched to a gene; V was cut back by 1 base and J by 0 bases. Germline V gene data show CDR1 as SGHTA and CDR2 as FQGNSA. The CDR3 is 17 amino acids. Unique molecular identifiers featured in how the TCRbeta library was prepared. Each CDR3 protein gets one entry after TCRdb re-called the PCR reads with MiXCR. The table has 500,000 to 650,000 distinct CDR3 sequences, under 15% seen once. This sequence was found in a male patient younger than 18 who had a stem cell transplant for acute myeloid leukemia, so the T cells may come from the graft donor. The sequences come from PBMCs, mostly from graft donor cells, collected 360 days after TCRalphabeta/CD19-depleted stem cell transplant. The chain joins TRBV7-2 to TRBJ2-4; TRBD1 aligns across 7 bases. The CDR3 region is CASSLVGTVKAKNIQYF. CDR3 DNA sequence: TGTGCCAGCAGCTTAGTCGGGACAGTTAAAGCCAAAAACATTCAGTACTTC.